Listed here are 9 T cell receptor beta chains from one sample, sequenced in a study of T cells in Graves' hyperthyroidism and ophthalmopathy. RNA transcripts provided the source from which TCR beta CDR3 regions were amplified. First-round RT-PCR targeting the TCR CDR3 was performed with the HTBI primer set. MiXCR was run by TCRdb on the multiplex PCR reads, yielding one entry per CDR3 protein. In the table there are hundreds of thousands of distinct CDR3 sequences, about two fifths of which are singletons. The sample consisted of blood. The receptors stem from a man younger than 35 with Graves' hyperthyroidism.

V usage is TRBV5-1 and J usage is TRBJ2-7; D remains unclear. The CDR3 sequence is 14 residues long. Trimming stripped 3 bases from V and 5 bases from J, with 15 bases between. Germline V gene lookup returns CDR1 SGHRS and CDR2 YFSETQ. The DNA for the CDR3 is TGCGCCAGCAGCTCATCCAAAGAAGCGCACGAGCAGTACTTC. It yields the protein CASSSSKEAHEQYF.

To note about this clonotype: The CDR3 does not end in the conserved phenylalanine or tryptophan, so this is likely a read error. The chain employs TRBV2 and TRBJ1-2, with 7 bases that match TRBD1. CDR3 length: 13 residues. Germline CDR1 is SNHLY and CDR2 is FYNNEI. Here the CDR3 reads CARGGQTNYGYTL. CDR3 nucleotides: TGTGCTAGAGGGGGACAGACTAACTATGGCTACACCCTC.

The rearrangement links TRBV4-1 to TRBJ1-1, with D hard to call. This CDR3 is 14 amino acids long. CDR1 is MGHRA, CDR2 YSYEKL, per germline. V was trimmed by 4 bases and J by 3 bases, leaving 12 bases between them. The CDR3 loop reads CASSREGSDTEAFF. CDR3 nucleotide sequence: TGCGCCAGCAGCCGCGAGGGCTCTGACACTGAAGCTTTCTTT.

The rearrangement uses TRBV5-1 and TRBJ1-2; TRBD1 matches 7 bases. Germline loops: CDR1 SGHRS, CDR2 YFSETQ. The CDR3 totals 15 residues. J lost 6 bases, V lost 4 bases, and 12 bases had no gene match. CDR3 region: CASSSETGTLDGYTF. In nucleotides, the CDR3 is TGCGCCAGCAGCAGTGAGACAGGGACCCTCGATGGCTACACCTTC.

Here the CDR3 reads CASSPATGDPTEAFF. DNA of the CDR3: TGTGCCAGCAGCCCCGCAACAGGGGACCCGACTGAAGCTTTCTTT. V usage is TRBV7-2 and J usage is TRBJ1-1; 7 positions match TRBD1. Germline V gene sequence: CDR1 SGHTA, CDR2 FQGNSA. This CDR3 has 15 amino acids. The junction had 11 bases not matched to a gene; V was cut back by 5 bases and J by 5 bases.

This clonotype showed up just once. The chain recombines TRBV25-1 with TRBJ1-1; D unclear. This CDR3 contains 15 residues. V was cut by 5 bases and J by 6 bases, with 19 bases left in between. Germline CDR1 is MGHDK and CDR2 is SYGVNS. CDR3 protein: CASSYVPDLGAEAFF. CDR3 coding DNA: TGTGCCAGCAGTTACGTCCCTGACTTGGGTGCTGAAGCTTTCTTT.

This clonotype was detected a few times. The CDR3 DNA reads as TGCAGTGCTAGCGCGCCTAGAGGGAGCACCGGGGAGCTGTTTTTT. It encodes CSASAPRGSTGELFF. The rearrangement links TRBV20-1 to TRBJ2-2, with D perhaps TRBD2 (5 bases). The CDR3 spans 15 residues. Per the germline V gene, CDR1 is DFQATT and CDR2 is SNEGSKA (reference sequence). V lost 3 bases and J 4 bases, leaving 15 bases between the germline ends.

This clonotype has at least ten counts. The rearrangement uses TRBV10-3 and TRBJ1-1, with D unresolved. V shed 2 bases and J shed 7 bases, with 11 bases lying between them. Germline CDR1 and CDR2: ENHRY and SYGVKD. This CDR3 is 13 amino acids long. CDR3 bases: TGTGCCATCAGTGAGACACAGCGGCTTGAAGCTTTCTTT. Protein: CAISETQRLEAFF.

This clonotype was seen repeatedly, ten times or more. The V and J genes are TRBV24-1 and TRBJ1-2; D call uncertain. Trimming left V 4 bases short and J 6 bases short, with 11 bases between. The CDR3 length is 13 residues. The germline V gene encodes CDR1 KGHDR and CDR2 SFDVKD. In nucleotides, the CDR3 is TGTGCCACCAGTGAGGAGGTGGGTGATGGCTACACCTTC. This codes for CATSEEVGDGYTF.